This T cell receptor beta chain was sequenced in a study of cytomegalovirus exposure and HLA in healthy donors. Overall study: Previous work identified 95 million to 120 million unique TCR beta sequences from approximately 190 million T cells. Assignment to the Caucasian-associated ancestry cluster applied to about 80% of the roughly 420 genotyped donors. Regarding the study as a whole: The study flagged around 150 TCR beta chains as cytomegalovirus-associated.

About this clone: Antigen unknown.

This CDR3 region has 15 residues. Germline V gene data show CDR1 as LGHNA and CDR2 as YSLEER. Trimming pared 4 bases from V and 3 bases from J, leaving 15 bases between. PCR was performed using 60 Vbeta and 13 Jbeta primers. TCRdb's table, derived via immunoSEQ multiplex PCR, lists solely in-frame clones and lacks some. In the table there are under 200,000 clones, roughly 13% of which are singletons. The source is a man aged 50 to 59 in good health and CMV-seropositive. The gene calls are TRBV4-3 and TRBJ1-2; TRBD1 might be the D (6 bases). Input material: PBMCs. Here the CDR3 reads CASSLDSRVYYGYTF. CDR3 sequence (DNA): TGCGCCAGCAGCCTGGACAGTCGGGTCTACTATGGCTACACCTTC.